The clone carrying this T cell receptor beta chain has a handful of counts. Repertoires were generated with immunoSEQ multiplex PCR, while TCRdb's copy carries only in-frame clones and drops some. The sample contains over a thousand clones, 22% of which appear only once. The data were obtained in a study of T cells in localized non-small cell lung cancer. The germline V gene has CDR1 SGHNT and CDR2 YENEEA. This CDR3 has 14 residues. V lost 5 bases and J lost 5, with 13 bases in between. This clonotype was sampled from a female donor at least 60 years old with stage II squamous cell lung carcinoma. The genes are TRBV11-3 and TRBJ2-1; D gene uncertain. The sample in question was lung tumor tissue, obtained before any cancer treatment. The DNA of the CDR3 is TGTGCCAGCAGCCCGATCAGAAATAACAATGAGCAGTTCTTC. Protein sequence: CASSPIRNNNEQFF.